This T cell receptor beta chain was obtained from a study of T cell changes during pregnancy in multiple sclerosis. The CDR3 length is 15 residues. With 0 bases removed from V and 2 bases from J, the gap between germline ends came to 10 bases. CDR1 is MNHEY, CDR2 SVGAGI, per germline. A single count supports this clone. TCRdb keeps only in-frame clones here, not all; method: immunoSEQ multiplex PCR. The sample has about 54,000 clones, about 91% seen once. Material: peripheral blood, obtained after pregnancy. The receptor's source is a female donor in good health, enrolled as a control in a pregnancy study. The chain uses TRBV6-5 and TRBJ1-1; no reliable D call. The CDR3 sequence is CASSYSRGYNTEAFF. The CDR3 nucleotides read TGTGCCAGCAGTTACTCGCGGGGTTATAACACTGAAGCTTTCTTT.